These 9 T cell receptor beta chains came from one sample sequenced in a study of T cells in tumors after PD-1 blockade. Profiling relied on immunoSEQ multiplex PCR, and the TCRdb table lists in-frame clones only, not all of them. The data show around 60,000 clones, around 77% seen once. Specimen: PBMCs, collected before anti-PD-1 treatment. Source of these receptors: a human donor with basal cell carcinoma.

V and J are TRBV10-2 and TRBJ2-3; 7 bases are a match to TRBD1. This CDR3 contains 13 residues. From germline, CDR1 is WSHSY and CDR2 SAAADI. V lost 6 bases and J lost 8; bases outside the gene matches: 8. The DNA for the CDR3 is TGCGCCAGCAGAGAGACAGGGAAAGGTACGCAGTATTTT. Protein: CASRETGKGTQYF.

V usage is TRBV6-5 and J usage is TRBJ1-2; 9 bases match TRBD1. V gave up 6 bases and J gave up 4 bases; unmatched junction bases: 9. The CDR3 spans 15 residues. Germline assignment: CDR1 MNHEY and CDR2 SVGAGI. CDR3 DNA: TGTGCCAGCAGCCCCCGACAGGGGGGAGGCTATGGCTACACCTTC. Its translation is CASSPRQGGGYGYTF.

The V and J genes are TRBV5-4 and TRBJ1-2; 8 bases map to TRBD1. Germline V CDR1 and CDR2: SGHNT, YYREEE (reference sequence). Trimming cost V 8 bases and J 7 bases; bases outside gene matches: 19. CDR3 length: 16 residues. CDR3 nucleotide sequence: TGTGCCAGTAAGCCGAGTTCAGCCACAGGGGGACGTGGCTACACCTTC. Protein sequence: CASKPSSATGGRGYTF.

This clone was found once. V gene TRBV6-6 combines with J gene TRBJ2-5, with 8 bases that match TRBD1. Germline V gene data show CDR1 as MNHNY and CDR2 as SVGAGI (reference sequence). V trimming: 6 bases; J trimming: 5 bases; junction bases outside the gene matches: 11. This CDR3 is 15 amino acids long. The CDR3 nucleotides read TGTGCCAGCAGAAGCGGACAGGGTTCGGTCGAGACCCAGTACTTC. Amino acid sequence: CASRSGQGSVETQYF.

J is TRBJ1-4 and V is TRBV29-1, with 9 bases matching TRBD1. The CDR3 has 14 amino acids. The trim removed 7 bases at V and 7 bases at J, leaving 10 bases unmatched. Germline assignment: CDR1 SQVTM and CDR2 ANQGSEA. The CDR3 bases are TGCAGCGCCAAGAACAGGGGGCGCCCTGAAAAACTGTTTTTT. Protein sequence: CSAKNRGRPEKLFF.

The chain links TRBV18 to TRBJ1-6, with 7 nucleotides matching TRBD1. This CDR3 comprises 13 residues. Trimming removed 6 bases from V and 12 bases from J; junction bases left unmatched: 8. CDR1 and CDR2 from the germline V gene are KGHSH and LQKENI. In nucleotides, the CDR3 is TGTGCCAGCTCGACGACAGGGTCTGAACCCCTCCACTTT. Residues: CASSTTGSEPLHF.

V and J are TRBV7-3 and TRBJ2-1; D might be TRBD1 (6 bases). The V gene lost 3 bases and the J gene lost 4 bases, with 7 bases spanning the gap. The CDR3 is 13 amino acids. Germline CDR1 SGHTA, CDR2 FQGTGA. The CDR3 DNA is TGTGCCAGCAGCTTCGGACAGTACAATGAGCAGTTCTTC. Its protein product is CASSFGQYNEQFF.

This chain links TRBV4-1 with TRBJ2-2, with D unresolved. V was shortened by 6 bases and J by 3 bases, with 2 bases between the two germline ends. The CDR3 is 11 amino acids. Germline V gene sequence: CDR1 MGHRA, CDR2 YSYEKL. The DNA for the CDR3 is TGCGCCAGCAGTGACACCGGGGAGCTGTTTTTT. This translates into CASSDTGELFF.

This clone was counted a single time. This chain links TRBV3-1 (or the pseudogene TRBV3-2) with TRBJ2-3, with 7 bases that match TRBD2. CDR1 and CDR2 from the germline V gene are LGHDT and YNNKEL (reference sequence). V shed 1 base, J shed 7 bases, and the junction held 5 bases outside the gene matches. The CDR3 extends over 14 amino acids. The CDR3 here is CASSQGLAAHTQYF. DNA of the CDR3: TGTGCCAGCAGCCAAGGGCTAGCGGCTCATACGCAGTATTTT.